This section outlines one TCR beta chain sequence together with its context. Its target antigen remains unknown. Per-base quality was not reported, and no clone a single base away is much larger than it. The CDR3 goes from the cysteine to the valine over 12 residues. Only the CDR3 DNA stays, 36 bases, in frame from base 1. In the germline V gene, CDR1 corresponds to MNHNS and CDR2 to SASEGT. No treatment had been received by any patient before thyroid surgery. Using T-cell receptor beta sequencing, the study looked back at clinical samples from patients collected from 2012 to 2018. These data originate in a study of metastatic and nonmetastatic thyroid tumors (dated by TCRdb to about 2020). About the full investigation: Repertoires were compared across peripheral blood and tumor or nodule tissue samples from malignant and benign thyroid patients. On the study overall, not on this receptor specifically: TCR beta diversity was reported as significantly higher in malignant tumors than in benign nodules, in both blood and tumor samples.

The library was obtained by PCR. TCRdb shows the sequencer as Illumina HiSeq 4000. High-throughput sequencing was used to profile the TCR beta-chain CDR3 region of every patient. Per the authors' processing: The researchers built a classifier to tell apart papillary thyroid cancer patients with distant metastasis, based on CDR3 differences among clinicopathological groups. To measure repertoire diversity the researchers used the Shannon index, while the Morisita-Horn index served to gauge how similar the tumor and blood repertoires were. The public reads were reanalyzed by TCRdb: fastp trimming at Q25, MiXCR alignment, in-frame beta chains only. TCRdb's processing, not the authors', yielded these V and J calls. The sample table shows thousands of clones, and over 20% are seen once. Approximately 19% of the sample is taken by the ten largest.

The TCR comes from a female donor with papillary thyroid cancer or a benign thyroid nodule (not recorded which). Some clones in this sample may be carry-over from other donors' samples. The V gene is TRBV6-1 and the J gene is TRBJ2-7, with the D gene uncertain. The material sequenced was adjacent normal tissue. The CDR3 reads CASSQVGDEQYV. The sequence in DNA is TGTGCCAGCAGTCAAGTAGGAGACGAGCAGTATGTC.